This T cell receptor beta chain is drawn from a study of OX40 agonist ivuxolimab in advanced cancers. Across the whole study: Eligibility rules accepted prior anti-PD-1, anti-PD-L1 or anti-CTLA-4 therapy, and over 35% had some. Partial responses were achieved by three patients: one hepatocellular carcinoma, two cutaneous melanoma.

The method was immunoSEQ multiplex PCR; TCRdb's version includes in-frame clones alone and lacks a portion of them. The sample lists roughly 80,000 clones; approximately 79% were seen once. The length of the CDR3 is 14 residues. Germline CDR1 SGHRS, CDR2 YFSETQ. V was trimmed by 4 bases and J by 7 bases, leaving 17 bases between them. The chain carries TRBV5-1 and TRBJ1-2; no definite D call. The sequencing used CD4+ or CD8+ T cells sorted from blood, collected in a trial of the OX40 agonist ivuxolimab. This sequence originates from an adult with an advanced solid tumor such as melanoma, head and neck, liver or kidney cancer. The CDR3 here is CASSLRRTEGGYTF. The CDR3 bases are TGCGCCAGCAGCCTAAGGAGGACCGAAGGTGGCTACACCTTC. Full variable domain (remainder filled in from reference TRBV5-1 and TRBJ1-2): KAGVTQTPRYLIKTRGQQVTLSCSPISGHRSVSWYQQTPGQGLQFLFEYFSETQRNKGNFPGRFSGRQFSNSRSEMNVSTLELGDSALYLCASSLRRTEGGYTFGSGTRLTVV.